This T cell receptor beta chain was captured in a study of cytomegalovirus exposure and HLA in healthy donors. About the research overall: HLA-typed donors were the source of about 85 million unique TCRs, which an early data release held. Out of fewer than 400 genotyped donors, less than 90% belonged to the Caucasian-associated ancestry cluster.

Primers for the PCR totalled 60 Vbeta and 13 Jbeta. Only in-frame clones appear in the TCRdb table, and some are missing; sequencing was by immunoSEQ multiplex PCR. The sample has a few hundred thousand clones; roughly 70% are singletons. The CDR3 has 12 residues. Germline V gene sequence: CDR1 SGHRS, CDR2 YFSETQ. The junction had 0 bases not matched to a gene; V was cut back by 1 base and J by 5 bases. Comment on this clone: What it recognizes is unknown. Other DNA sequences of this sample code for an identical CDR3.

Overall study results and limits: Relative to equally common others, HLA-associated TCR beta chains showed greater clonal expansion in a later analysis. Whilst most TCR sequences proved rare, a subset of public TCRs occurred across many donors.

The sequencing sample was made of PBMCs. This clonotype originated in a woman in her twenties or thirties in good health and CMV-seronegative. The chain joins TRBV5-1 to TRBJ2-7, with 7 bases matching TRBD1. CDR3 in amino acids: CASSLTGDEQYF. The CDR3 DNA reads TGCGCCAGCAGCTTGACAGGGGACGAGCAGTACTTC.